Presented here are 19 T cell receptor beta chains from one specimen sequenced in a study of blood T cell repertoires in COVID-19. Profiling relied on immunoSEQ multiplex PCR, and the TCRdb table lists in-frame clones only, not all of them. The table records 130,000 to 150,000 clones, more than 75% of them present only once. The sample was peripheral blood. The receptors stem from a man in his sixties with active or convalescent COVID-19.

This chain connects TRBV5-5 to TRBJ2-7, with TRBD2 matching 7 bases. V trimming: 2 bases; J trimming: 3 bases; junction bases outside the gene matches: 2. The CDR3 contains 13 residues. CDR1 and CDR2 from the germline V gene are SGHKS and YYEKEE (reference sequence). CDR3 region: CASSFAGDYEQYF. In nucleotides, the CDR3 is TGTGCCAGCAGCTTCGCGGGAGACTACGAGCAGTACTTC.

The rearrangement links TRBV4-1 to TRBJ1-4, with TRBD1 identical over 7 bases. The length of the CDR3 is 14 residues. Per germline, CDR1 MGHRA and CDR2 YSYEKL. Trimming took 4 bases from V and 3 from J; bases not matched to a gene: 2. The DNA for the CDR3 is TGCGCCAGCAGCCTCACAGGGGCTAATGAAAAACTGTTTTTT. Its translation: CASSLTGANEKLFF.

The chain links TRBV15 to TRBJ2-7, with 8 bases matching TRBD2. V shed 1 base, J shed 5 bases, and the junction held 7 bases outside the gene matches. The length of the CDR3 is 15 residues. CDR1 LNHNV and CDR2 YYDKDF come from the germline V gene (reference sequence). This chain's CDR3 is CATSRGAGEWDEQYF. The CDR3 nucleotides are TGTGCCACCAGCAGAGGAGCGGGAGAATGGGACGAGCAGTACTTC.

This sequence joins TRBV3-1 (or the pseudogene TRBV3-2) and TRBJ2-5, with 11 bases that match TRBD2. Germline trimming cut 1 base from V and 9 bases from J; bases unmatched to any gene: 13. Germline V lookup: CDR1 LGHDT, CDR2 YNNKEL (reference sequence). This CDR3 is 17 amino acids long. CDR3 sequence (DNA): TGTGCCAGCAGCCAAGCGAGTAGCGGGAGGGTGCAATGGCCCCAGTACTTC. Amino acid sequence: CASSQASSGRVQWPQYF.

The chain links TRBV5-4 to TRBJ1-1; D is unclear. The germline V and J ends were trimmed by 0 bases and 5 bases, with 11 bases remaining between them. The V gene's germline CDR1 is SGHNT and CDR2 YYREEE (reference sequence). This CDR3 is 14 amino acids long. CDR3 sequence (DNA): TGTGCCAGCAGCTTGGGCCGAGGGATGACTGAAGCTTTCTTT. As protein: CASSLGRGMTEAFF.

V and J are TRBV3-1 (or the pseudogene TRBV3-2) and TRBJ1-2; D is perhaps TRBD1 (5 bases). Trimming shortened V by 1 base and J by 4 bases, and 7 bases separated the two germline ends. Germline V gene sequence: CDR1 LGHDT, CDR2 YNNKEL (reference sequence). The CDR3 runs 13 residues. The CDR3 region is CASSQAQVYGYTF. CDR3 in DNA: TGTGCCAGCAGCCAAGCACAGGTCTATGGCTACACCTTC.

The chain uses TRBV11-2 and TRBJ2-5, with a tentative D call TRBD1 (6 bases). This CDR3 is built from 14 residues. The germline V and J ends were trimmed by 2 bases and 5 bases, with 12 bases remaining between them. The germline V gene encodes CDR1 SGHAT and CDR2 FQNNGV. CDR3 loop: CASSLTRGKETQYF. The CDR3 DNA is TGTGCCAGCAGCTTAACGAGGGGGAAGGAGACCCAGTACTTC.

The chain uses TRBV28 and TRBJ2-5; 7 bases map to TRBD1. Germline V gives CDR1 MDHEN, CDR2 SYDVKM. This CDR3 has 16 residues. The ends lost 5 bases at V and 5 bases at J; junction bases unmatched: 14. CDR3: CASSAWGQPGRETQYF. CDR3 in DNA: TGTGCCAGCAGTGCTTGGGGACAGCCAGGGCGGGAGACCCAGTACTTC.

This clone has just a few counts. The gene calls are TRBV28 and TRBJ1-2, with 7 bases that match TRBD1. V was pared by 6 bases and J by 4 bases, with 5 bases of the junction left unmatched. The CDR3 runs to 13 residues. The germline V gene has CDR1 MDHEN and CDR2 SYDVKM. The CDR3 loop reads CASRRQGSYGYTF. The CDR3 nucleotides read TGTGCCAGCAGACGACAGGGAAGCTATGGCTACACCTTC.

The chain combines TRBV12-2 with TRBJ1-5; the table's D call, TRBD1, has no DNA check behind it. TRBV12-2 is noted as a pseudogene. CDR3 length equals 15 residues. CDR3 protein: CASRLNDISNQPQHF. The CDR3 region has the DNA TGTGCAAGTCGCTTAAACGACATTAGCAATCAGCCCCAGCATTTT.

V is TRBV24-1 and J is TRBJ2-7, with 8 bases lining up with TRBD1. V gave up 3 bases and J gave up 5 bases; unmatched junction bases: 8. There are 15 residues in the CDR3. CDR1 is KGHDR and CDR2 is SFDVKD in the germline V gene. The CDR3 DNA follows: TGTGCCACCAGTGATACACGCAGGGGGCTTCACGAGCAGTACTTC. Translating it yields CATSDTRRGLHEQYF.

The J gene is TRBJ2-2, the V gene TRBV7-2, with D possibly TRBD2 on 6 matching bases. This CDR3 is 14 amino acids long. Germline CDR1 is SGHTA and CDR2 is FQGNSA. V gave up 6 bases and J gave up 7 bases, with 15 bases separating them. In DNA, the CDR3 is TGTGCCAGCAGTTACGGGAGAAGGGGCGGGGAGCTGTTTTTT. Translation: CASSYGRRGGELFF.

This chain connects TRBV19 to TRBJ2-2; D is uncertain. The V gene's germline CDR1 is LNHDA and CDR2 SQIVND (reference sequence). V was shortened by 3 bases and J by 6 bases, with 8 bases between the two germline ends. The CDR3 spans 13 residues. CDR3 in amino acids: CASSMEMAGELFF. The DNA for the CDR3 is TGTGCCAGTAGTATGGAGATGGCCGGGGAGCTGTTTTTT. Complete variable domain (other parts from reference TRBV19 and TRBJ2-2): DGGITQSPKYLFRKEGQNVTLSCEQNLNHDAMYWYRQDPGQGLRLIYYSQIVNDFQKGDIAEGYSVSREKKESFPLTVTSAQKNPTAFYLCASSMEMAGELFFGEGSRLTVL.

Ten or more counts support this clone. The chain recombines TRBV28 with TRBJ1-6, with TRBD1 identical over 7 bases. With V trimmed by 5 bases and J by 9 bases, 4 bases remained unmatched. This CDR3 has 13 residues. Germline values: CDR1 MDHEN, CDR2 SYDVKM. The DNA of the CDR3 is TGTGCCAGCAGTGACAGGGTTGGTTCACCCCTCCACTTT. It is translated as CASSDRVGSPLHF.

The gene calls are TRBV7-7 and TRBJ2-7; D not certain. V was pared by 5 bases and J by 2 bases, with 10 bases between. Germline V gene sequence: CDR1 SSHAT, CDR2 FNYEAQ (reference sequence). The CDR3 is made up of 13 amino acids. The CDR3 region is CASSLDRAYEQYF. The CDR3 DNA is TGTGCCAGCAGCCTAGACCGGGCCTACGAGCAGTACTTC.

The chain's CDR3 is CASSPSKGGTAREQYF. The CDR3 nucleotides are TGTGCCAGCTCACCCTCCAAGGGCGGGACGGCCCGCGAGCAGTACTTC. The V gene is TRBV18, the J gene TRBJ2-7; D is possibly TRBD2 (6 bases). Germline V gene data show CDR1 as KGHSH and CDR2 as LQKENI. V gave up 3 bases and J gave up 6 bases, with 21 bases separating them. This CDR3 region has 16 residues.

The rearrangement links TRBV7-7 to TRBJ2-1, with D possibly matching TRBD2 (5 bases). The CDR3 is 16 residues long. The germline V gene encodes CDR1 SSHAT and CDR2 FNYEAQ (reference sequence). Trimming removed 4 bases at V and 4 bases at J, with 17 bases between. The CDR3 loop reads CASSSDTSPRYNEQFF. CDR3 in DNA: TGTGCCAGCAGCTCGGATACTAGTCCGAGGTACAATGAGCAGTTCTTC.

This chain joins TRBV6-5 and TRBJ1-5; perhaps TRBD1 as D (5 bases). CDR1 is MNHEY, CDR2 SVGAGI, per germline. The CDR3 is 15 residues long. The ends were cut back, 6 bases at V and 3 bases at J, with 15 bases in the middle. This CDR3 reads CASRDQDRPNQPQHF. As DNA, the CDR3 is TGTGCCAGCAGGGACCAAGACAGACCCAATCAGCCCCAGCATTTT.

This chain connects TRBV10-3 to TRBJ2-5; TRBD1 matches at 9 bases. V lost 10 bases, J lost 2 bases, and 14 bases stayed unmatched. Looked up from germline, CDR1 is ENHRY and CDR2 is SYGVKD. The CDR3 is made up of 16 amino acids. This CDR3 is CATASRGQGIQETQYF. CDR3 bases: TGTGCCACCGCATCAAGGGGACAGGGAATACAAGAGACCCAGTACTTC.